These T cell receptor beta chains were read from a single sample in a study of blood T cell repertoires in COVID-19. Method: immunoSEQ multiplex PCR; TCRdb's copy keeps in-frame clones and lacks some. The table lists just under 100,000 clones, roughly 86% of them singletons, with 10% to 15% in the top ten. Material: peripheral blood. The source of these receptors is a woman aged 55-75 years in a cohort sampled during active or convalescent COVID-19. Both conserved end residues are part of each CDR3. The D gene is left open where the match is weak. Only some rows state a clone size, as once, few, many or a class for expanded clones.

size: NA; D: NA; J: TRBJ2-7; V: TRBV15; DNA: TGTGCCACCAGCTACTCGGGACTCATATACGAGCAGTACTTC; CDR3: CATSYSGLIYEQYF
size: NA; D: NA; J: TRBJ1-5; V: TRBV10-2; DNA: TGCGCCAGCAGTACAGATGGGACAAATCAGCCCCAGCATTTT; CDR3: CASSTDGTNQPQHF
size: NA; D: NA; J: TRBJ1-4; V: TRBV3-1/TRBV3-2; DNA: TGTGCCAGCAGCCAAGCGGGGGGTAAACTGTTTTTT; CDR3: CASSQAGGKLFF
size: once; D: NA; J: TRBJ1-3; V: TRBV5-1; DNA: TGCGCCAGCAGGAGCCGCTCTGGAAACACCATATATTTT; CDR3: CASRSRSGNTIYF
size: NA; D: NA; J: TRBJ2-5; V: TRBV5-1; DNA: TGCGCCAGCAGCTTGGACAGGGCAGAGACCCAGTACTTC; CDR3: CASSLDRAETQYF
size: NA; D: NA; J: TRBJ2-2; V: TRBV28; DNA: TGTGCCAGCAGTTTCGCGGTTGCCGGGGAGCTGTTTTTT; CDR3: CASSFAVAGELFF
size: NA; D: TRBD1; J: TRBJ2-7; V: TRBV6-5; DNA: TGTGCCAGCATGTGGACAGGAAGCTCCTACGAGCAGTACTTC; CDR3: CASMWTGSSYEQYF
size: once; D: TRBD2; J: TRBJ2-3; V: TRBV6-1; DNA: TGTGCCAGCAGTGAGGGAGGGACAGATACGCAGTATTTT; CDR3: CASSEGGTDTQYF
size: NA; D: NA; J: TRBJ2-3; V: TRBV7-3; DNA: TGTGCCAGCAGCGGGGAGCCAGATACGCAGTATTTT; CDR3: CASSGEPDTQYF
size: once; D: NA; J: TRBJ1-2; V: TRBV27; DNA: TGTGCCAGCAGGCGAGGCGGAGCGGAAGGCAACTATGGCTACACCTTC; CDR3: CASRRGGAEGNYGYTF
size: NA; D: TRBD2; J: TRBJ2-7; V: TRBV5-4; DNA: TGTGCCAGCAGCCCGGGAGGCGGGAGGGCCTACGAGCAGTACTTC; CDR3: CASSPGGGRAYEQYF
size: few; D: NA; J: TRBJ1-5; V: TRBV24-1; DNA: TGTGCCACCAGTTCCCCACCCAGGGGCCGGGGCAATCAGCCCCAGCATTTT; CDR3: CATSSPPRGRGNQPQHF
size: NA; D: NA; J: TRBJ1-2; V: TRBV9; DNA: TGTGCCAGCAGCGTAGGTTTCTTTTCCCGGGGAGTCTATGGCTACACCTTC; CDR3: CASSVGFFSRGVYGYTF
size: NA; D: TRBD1; J: TRBJ2-2; V: TRBV7-6; DNA: TGTGCCAGCAGCTTGAGGGACAGGGGGGTCGGGGAGCTGTTTTTT; CDR3: CASSLRDRGVGELFF
size: NA; D: TRBD2; J: TRBJ2-1; V: TRBV5-1; DNA: TGCGCCAGCAGCTCCTTAGCGGGAGGGATGAATGAGCAGTTCTTC; CDR3: CASSSLAGGMNEQFF
size: NA; D: TRBD2; J: TRBJ2-1; V: TRBV5-1; DNA: TGCGCCAGCAGCACCGGGATACTAGCGGGGGGGTACAATGAGCAGTTCTTC; CDR3: CASSTGILAGGYNEQFF
size: NA; D: NA; J: TRBJ1-1; V: TRBV2; DNA: TGTGCCAGCAGCCAAACCCTGGGCGCTGAAGCTTTCTTT; CDR3: CASSQTLGAEAFF
size: NA; D: TRBD1; J: TRBJ1-1; V: TRBV6-1; DNA: TGTGCCAGCAGTGAAGCCCAACAGGGGATCACTGAAGCTTTCTTT; CDR3: CASSEAQQGITEAFF
size: NA; D: TRBD2; J: TRBJ2-1; V: TRBV6-5; DNA: TGTGCCAGCAGGCCTAGCGGGGTCTCCTACAATGAGCAGTTCTTC; CDR3: CASRPSGVSYNEQFF
size: NA; D: NA; J: TRBJ2-3; V: TRBV7-2; DNA: TGTGCCAGCAGCTCCTCAGGAGGCCGAAGCACAGATACGCAGTATTTT; CDR3: CASSSSGGRSTDTQYF
size: NA; D: NA; J: TRBJ1-2; V: TRBV28; DNA: TGTGCCAGCAGTTTATGGGGACAAGGGAACTATGGCTACACCTTC; CDR3: CASSLWGQGNYGYTF
size: NA; D: TRBD2; J: TRBJ2-5; V: TRBV11-2; DNA: TGTGCCAGCAGCTTAATGGCGGGAGGTCTCCAAGAGACCCAGTACTTC; CDR3: CASSLMAGGLQETQYF
size: NA; D: NA; J: TRBJ1-2; V: TRBV4-1; DNA: TGCGCCAGCAGCCAATCACAGGGAACGGGAGGCTATGGCTACACCTTC; CDR3: CASSQSQGTGGYGYTF
size: NA; D: NA; J: TRBJ1-5; V: TRBV7-2; DNA: TGTGCCAGCAGTTCGGGGGAGCGTCAGCCCCAGCATTTT; CDR3: CASSSGERQPQHF
size: NA; D: TRBD1; J: TRBJ2-1; V: TRBV10-2; DNA: TGCGCCAGCAGCCGCGGGCAGGGGGCGCACAATGAGCAGTTCTTC; CDR3: CASSRGQGAHNEQFF
size: once; D: NA; J: TRBJ1-6; V: TRBV30; DNA: TGTGCCTGGAGTTCATTAGGGGTTTCCAATTCACCCCTCCACTTT; CDR3: CAWSSLGVSNSPLHF
size: NA; D: NA; J: TRBJ1-1; V: TRBV5-1; DNA: TGCGCCAGCAGCTTGAGGGGGAACACTGAAGCTTTCTTT; CDR3: CASSLRGNTEAFF
size: NA; D: TRBD1; J: TRBJ2-3; V: TRBV6-5; DNA: TGTGCCAGCAGTTACTCGACAGGGTCAGATACGCAGTATTTT; CDR3: CASSYSTGSDTQYF
size: NA; D: TRBD1; J: TRBJ1-1; V: TRBV10-1; DNA: TGCGCCAGCAGTAAGGGGGCCGGGAACACTGAAGCTTTCTTT; CDR3: CASSKGAGNTEAFF
size: NA; D: TRBD1; J: TRBJ1-5; V: TRBV28; DNA: TGTGCCAGCAGTCGCCTTGACAGGGCCCAGCCCCAGCATTTT; CDR3: CASSRLDRAQPQHF
size: NA; D: TRBD1; J: TRBJ1-1; V: TRBV29-1; DNA: TGCAGCGTTGCGGGACAGGAAGGCACTGAAGCTTTCTTT; CDR3: CSVAGQEGTEAFF
size: NA; D: NA; J: TRBJ1-4; V: TRBV18; DNA: TGTGCCAGCTCAGACCAGGGAATCCCTAATGAAAAACTGTTTTTT; CDR3: CASSDQGIPNEKLFF
size: NA; D: NA; J: TRBJ1-3; V: TRBV7-3; DNA: TGTGCCAGCAGCCATCGACACTCTCCTTCTGGAAACACCATATATTTT; CDR3: CASSHRHSPSGNTIYF
size: few; D: TRBD1; J: TRBJ2-1; V: TRBV9; DNA: TGTGCCAGCAGCGGCCTCGGGACAGGGGGCAAGAACAATGAGCAGTTCTTC; CDR3: CASSGLGTGGKNNEQFF
size: NA; D: NA; J: TRBJ2-7; V: TRBV5-1; DNA: TGCGCCAGCAGCTTTACAGGGAACGAGCAGTACTTC; CDR3: CASSFTGNEQYF
size: few; D: NA; J: TRBJ1-5; V: TRBV7-9; DNA: TGTGCCAGCAGCTTCGGGACAAAATCTCAGCCCCAGCATTTT; CDR3: CASSFGTKSQPQHF
size: NA; D: NA; J: TRBJ1-2; V: TRBV6-5; DNA: TGTGCCAGCAGCCGGAGGACGGACCTCTATGGCTACACCTTC; CDR3: CASSRRTDLYGYTF